The clone carrying this TCR beta chain came up many times. The data were obtained in a study of human T cells and chemical hapten exposure. As for the study in general: Diagnoses of alopecia areata, totalis or universalis occurred in mostly female patients.

TCRdb ran MiXCR on the RACE reads and lists one entry per CDR3 protein. In the table there are about 110,000 distinct CDR3 sequences, about 10% of which are singletons. Specified time point: patch test 1, 2 weeks after DPC sensitization. The treatment: therapeutic diphenylcyclopropenone sensitization with weekly scalp DPC. After removal of 1 base from V and 12 bases from J, the junction contained 4 bases not matched to a gene. The length of the CDR3 is 12 residues. Germline CDR1 reads DFQATT; CDR2 reads SNEGSKA (reference sequence). The TCR sequence derives from a woman aged 40 to 49 with alopecia areata. Some clones in this sample may be carry-over from other donors' samples. The specimen was whole blood, collected in connection with sensitization to the hapten diphenylcyclopropenone (DPC). V is TRBV20-1 and J is TRBJ1-4, with TRBD1 matching over 8 bases. CDR3 in amino acids: CSARGQDRELFF. CDR3 nucleotides: TGCAGTGCTAGAGGCCAGGACAGGGAACTGTTTTTT.